The 20 T cell receptor beta chains below were found in one sample sequenced in a study of response to subunit inactivated influenza vaccine. TCRdb ran MiXCR on the RT-PCR reads and lists one entry per CDR3 protein. The data hold 500,000 to 600,000 distinct CDR3 sequences, with approximately 10% observed a single time. Another study also made use of these data, one on T cells expressing NK-cell markers. That investigation notes: cDNA encoding TCR beta was synthesized via 5'RACE template switching incorporating UMIs.

The source was PBMCs from blood, collected on the day of vaccination. The receptors derive from a middle-aged man who received an inactivated influenza vaccine.

Only a few counts were recorded for this clonotype. The V call is TRBV23-1, the J call TRBJ2-7, with 10 positions matching TRBD1. TRBV23-1 is an ORF, with its function uncertain. Losses at the gene ends were 6 bases for V and 7 bases for J; bases not matched to a gene: 12. CDR3 size: 15 residues. This CDR3 reads CASRQPGTGEWEQYF. In DNA, the CDR3 is TGCGCCAGCAGACAACCCGGGACAGGGGAATGGGAGCAGTACTTC.

This clonotype was recorded at least ten times. The V gene is TRBV29-1, the J gene TRBJ2-5; D uncertain. CDR1 SQVTM and CDR2 ANQGSEA come from the germline V gene. Trimming removed 7 bases at V and 5 bases at J, with 14 bases between. The CDR3 has 12 amino acids. The CDR3 region is CSAQYRAETQYF. The DNA of the CDR3 is TGCAGCGCGCAATACCGAGCGGAGACCCAGTACTTC.

The chain couples TRBV30 to TRBJ2-5, with TRBD1 as a possible D gene (6 bases). Germline-derived CDR1 and CDR2 are GTSNPN and SVGIG (reference sequence). V was clipped by 5 bases and J by 3 bases, with 10 bases between them. The CDR3 contains 12 residues. This CDR3 reads CAWGRGEETQYF. The CDR3 DNA reads TGTGCCTGGGGCAGGGGTGAAGAGACCCAGTACTTC. The variable domain in full, with the rest retrieved from reference TRBV30 and TRBJ2-5, is SQTIHQWPATLVQPVGSPLSLECTVEGTSNPNLYWYRQAAGRGLQLLFYSVGIGQISSEVPQNLSASRPQDRQFILSSKKLLLSDSGFYLCAWGRGEETQYFGPGTRLLVL.

Details on this clonotype: The limits of the CDR3 on the DNA are not certain, so only TCRdb's listed CDR3 is given. The chain joins TRBV5-1 to TRBJ2-2; the listed D gene, TRBD1, was not tested against the DNA. The CDR3 contains 14 residues when both ends are counted. Germline V gives CDR1 SGHRS, CDR2 YFSETQ. CDR3 in amino acids: CASSMTGGTGSCFF.

V is TRBV3-1 and J is TRBJ1-1, with D uncertain. V was trimmed by 2 bases and J by 3 bases, leaving 10 bases between them. Germline CDR1 reads LGHDT; CDR2 reads YNNKEL (reference sequence). This CDR3 has 14 residues. CDR3 sequence: CASSQLQLDTEAFF. The CDR3, as DNA: TGTGCCAGCAGCCAATTACAGCTGGACACTGAAGCTTTCTTT.

This clonotype has a count of ten or more. The V call is TRBV12-3 or TRBV12-4, the J call TRBJ1-6, with D maybe TRBD1 (5 bases). The ends were cut back, 3 bases at V and 5 bases at J, with 8 bases in the middle. The CDR3 runs to 14 residues. DNA for the CDR3: TGTGCCAGCAGTTTGAGAGGGGATAATTCACCCCTCCACTTT. It is translated as CASSLRGDNSPLHF.

The genes are TRBV10-1 and TRBJ2-7; the match to TRBD1 covers 12 bases. J gave up 5 bases and V 2 bases, and 1 base lay outside the gene matches. This CDR3 is built from 14 residues. The germline CDR1 and CDR2 sequences are WNHNN and SYGVQD (reference sequence). CDR3 coding DNA: TGCGCCAGCAGTGAGGGGACAGGGGGCAACGAGCAGTACTTC. As protein: CASSEGTGGNEQYF.

This clonotype came up a few times. This sequence joins TRBV6-2 or TRBV6-3 and TRBJ2-6; D gene uncertain. CDR1 is MNHEY, CDR2 SVGEGT, per germline. The CDR3 loop spans 13 amino acids. V gave up 6 bases and J gave up 1 base, with 4 bases separating them. CDR3 nucleotides: TGTGCCAGCAGAACATCTGGGGCCAACGTCCTGACTTTC. It specifies CASRTSGANVLTF.

This clonotype has a handful of counts. This chain connects TRBV3-1 to TRBJ2-2; 7 bases match TRBD1. J was trimmed by 5 bases and V by 6 bases; bases with no gene match: 12. Per germline, CDR1 LGHDT and CDR2 YNNKEL (reference sequence). The CDR3 is 16 residues long. The DNA of the CDR3 is TGTGCCAGCAGAACCGCGACAGGGAGTGGGACCGGGGAGCTGTTTTTT. The encoded protein is CASRTATGSGTGELFF.

V is TRBV13 and J is TRBJ2-3; D is perhaps TRBD1 (6 bases). Between the trimmed V and J ends, which lost 5 bases and 4 bases, there was a span of 16 bases. Germline assignment: CDR1 PRHDT and CDR2 FYEKMQ (reference sequence). The CDR3 extends over 15 amino acids. The CDR3 spells CASSPEQGSADTQYF. CDR3 coding DNA: TGTGCCAGCAGCCCCGAACAGGGTTCGGCAGATACGCAGTATTTT.

This clonotype was found a few times. J is TRBJ1-5 and V is TRBV20-1; D is possibly TRBD1 (5 bases). Trimming took off 5 bases at V and 4 bases at J, with 15 bases between the two ends. Germline V gives CDR1 DFQATT, CDR2 SNEGSKA (reference sequence). There are 14 residues in the CDR3. CDR3 sequence reads: CSARGARGNQPQHF. CDR3 DNA: TGCAGTGCTCGAGGGGCCCGAGGGAATCAGCCCCAGCATTTT.

This clonotype has just a few counts. The J gene is TRBJ2-5, the V gene TRBV7-9; D ambiguous. This CDR3 is 14 amino acids long. The germline V gene has CDR1 SEHNR and CDR2 FQNEAQ (reference sequence). Trimming pared 1 base from V and 2 bases from J, leaving 8 bases between. CDR3 protein: CASSLVGQQETQYF. CDR3 DNA sequence: TGTGCCAGCAGCTTAGTAGGTCAGCAAGAGACCCAGTACTTC. Looking up the rest from reference TRBV7-9 and TRBJ2-5 gives the full variable domain: DTGVSQNPRHKITKRGQNVTFRCDPISEHNRLYWYRQTLGQGPEFLTYFQNEAQLEKSRLLSDRFSAERPKGSFSTLEIQRTEQGDSAMYLCASSLVGQQETQYFGPGTRLLVL.

The V call is TRBV7-9, the J call TRBJ2-1; 10 bases align to TRBD1. The CDR3 consists of 16 residues. With V trimmed by 4 bases and J by 8 bases, 11 bases remained unmatched. CDR1 SEHNR and CDR2 FQNEAQ come from the germline V gene (reference sequence). CDR3 nucleotides: TGTGCCAGCAGCTCAACACGACAGGGGGCAGTGGATGAGCAGTTCTTC. This sequence encodes CASSSTRQGAVDEQFF.

This rearrangement joins TRBV4-1 to TRBJ2-7, with 7 nucleotides matching TRBD1. The germline V gene has CDR1 MGHRA and CDR2 YSYEKL. The CDR3 length is 14 residues. The junction had 3 bases not matched to a gene; V was cut back by 4 bases and J by 0 bases. CDR3 bases: TGCGCCAGCAGCCGGGGGACAGTCTCCTACGAGCAGTACTTC. Translating it yields CASSRGTVSYEQYF.

This clonotype turned up a few times. The chain uses TRBV12-3 or TRBV12-4 and TRBJ2-3; 10 positions agree with TRBD2. This CDR3 has 15 residues. J gave up 6 bases and V 3 bases, and 6 bases lay outside the gene matches. CDR3 in DNA: TGTGCCAGCAGTTTCAGCGGGAGGGTTGGGGATACGCAGTATTTT. Translated: CASSFSGRVGDTQYF.

This clonotype came up many times. The chain has TRBV20-1 and TRBJ2-1; 8 bases match TRBD2. CDR1 DFQATT and CDR2 SNEGSKA come from the germline V gene (reference sequence). V shed 2 bases, J shed 5 bases, and the junction held 8 bases outside the gene matches. The CDR3 is 15 amino acids. The CDR3 sequence: CSARRQVAGHNEQFF. The CDR3 DNA is TGCAGTGCTAGAAGGCAAGTAGCGGGACACAATGAGCAGTTCTTC.

This clonotype was detected only a few times. V gene TRBV6-1 combines with J gene TRBJ2-5; D perhaps matches TRBD2 (5 bases). The CDR3 is 15 residues long. V was cut by 6 bases and J by 5 bases, with 19 bases left in between. Germline assignment: CDR1 MNHNS and CDR2 SASEGT. CDR3 amino acids: CASRSASGGRETQYF. CDR3 in DNA: TGTGCCAGCAGAAGTGCTTCAGGAGGCCGGGAGACCCAGTACTTC.

V gene TRBV5-6 combines with J gene TRBJ2-7; D gene uncertain. Trimming stripped 3 bases from V and 3 bases from J, with 13 bases between. The CDR3 is made up of 14 amino acids. The germline gives CDR1 SGHDT, CDR2 YYEEEE. This chain's CDR3 is CASSSMLILYEQYF. The CDR3 DNA reads TGTGCCAGCAGCTCCATGTTAATCCTCTACGAGCAGTACTTC.

Only a few counts were recorded for this clonotype. The rearrangement uses TRBV20-1 and TRBJ1-1; D is unclear. CDR1 and CDR2 from the germline V gene are DFQATT and SNEGSKA (reference sequence). The V end lost 0 bases, the J end lost 5 bases, and 10 bases lay between the germline ends. This CDR3 region has 13 residues. The CDR3 loop reads CSARDPVETEAFF. The CDR3 nucleotides are TGCAGTGCTAGAGACCCCGTGGAGACTGAAGCTTTCTTT.

The chain recombines TRBV6-1 with TRBJ1-2, with TRBD1 as a possible D gene (6 bases). The V end was cut by 6 bases, the J end by 0 bases, with 17 bases between. This CDR3 has 16 residues. Per germline, CDR1 MNHNS and CDR2 SASEGT. CDR3 DNA: TGTGCCAGCAGCCGACAGGCCCCCAGAGCTAACTATGGCTACACCTTC. This codes for CASSRQAPRANYGYTF.